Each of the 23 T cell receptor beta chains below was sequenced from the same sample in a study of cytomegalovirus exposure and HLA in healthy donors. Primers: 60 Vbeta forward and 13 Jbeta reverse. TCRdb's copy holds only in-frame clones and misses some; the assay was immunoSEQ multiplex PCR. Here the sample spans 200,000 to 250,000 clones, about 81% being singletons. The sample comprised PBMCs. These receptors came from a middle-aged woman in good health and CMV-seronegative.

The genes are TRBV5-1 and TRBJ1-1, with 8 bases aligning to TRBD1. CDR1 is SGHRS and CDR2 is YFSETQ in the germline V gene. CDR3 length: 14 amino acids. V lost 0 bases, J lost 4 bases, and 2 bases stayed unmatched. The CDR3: CASSLGTGGTEAFF. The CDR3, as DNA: TGCGCCAGCAGCTTGGGTACAGGGGGCACTGAAGCTTTCTTT.

CDR3 sequence reads: CASSFGGPADEQYF. The CDR3, as DNA: TGTGCCAGCAGCTTCGGGGGGCCGGCGGACGAGCAGTACTTC. V and J are TRBV11-3 and TRBJ2-7, with a weak D call TRBD2 (7 bases). Germline V gives CDR1 SGHNT, CDR2 YENEEA. Trimming shortened V by 3 bases and J by 5 bases, and 14 bases separated the two germline ends. CDR3 length: 14 residues.

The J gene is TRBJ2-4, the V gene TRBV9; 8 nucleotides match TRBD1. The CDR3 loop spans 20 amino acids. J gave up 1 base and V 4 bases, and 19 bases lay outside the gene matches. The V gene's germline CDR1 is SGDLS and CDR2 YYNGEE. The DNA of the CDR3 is TGTGCCAGCAGCCCTAGGGGGACAGGCGCACCTTTACTCGCCAAAAACATTCAGTACTTC. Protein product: CASSPRGTGAPLLAKNIQYF. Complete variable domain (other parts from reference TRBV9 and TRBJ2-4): DSGVTQTPKHLITATGQRVTLRCSPRSGDLSVYWYQQSLDQGLQFLIQYYNGEERAKGNILERFSAQQFPDLHSELNLSSLELGDSALYFCASSPRGTGAPLLAKNIQYFGAGTRLSVL.

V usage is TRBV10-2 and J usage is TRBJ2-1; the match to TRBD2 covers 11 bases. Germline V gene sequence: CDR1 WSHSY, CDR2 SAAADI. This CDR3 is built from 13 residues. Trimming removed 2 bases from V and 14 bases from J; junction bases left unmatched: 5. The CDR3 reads CASSETSGGLKFF. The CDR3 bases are TGCGCCAGCAGTGAGACTAGCGGGGGATTAAAGTTCTTC.

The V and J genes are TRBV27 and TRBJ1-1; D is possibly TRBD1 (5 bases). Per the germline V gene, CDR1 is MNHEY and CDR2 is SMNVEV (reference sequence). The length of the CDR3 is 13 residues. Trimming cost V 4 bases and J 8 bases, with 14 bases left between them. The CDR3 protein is CASSYQGPREAFF. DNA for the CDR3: TGTGCCAGCAGTTACCAGGGTCCCCGAGAAGCTTTCTTT.

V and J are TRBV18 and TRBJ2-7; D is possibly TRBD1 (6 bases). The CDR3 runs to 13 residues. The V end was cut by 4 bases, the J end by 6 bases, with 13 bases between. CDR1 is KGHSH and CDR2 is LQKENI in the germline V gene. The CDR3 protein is CASSLTGYPEQYF. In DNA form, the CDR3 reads TGTGCCAGCTCACTCACAGGGTACCCCGAGCAGTACTTC.

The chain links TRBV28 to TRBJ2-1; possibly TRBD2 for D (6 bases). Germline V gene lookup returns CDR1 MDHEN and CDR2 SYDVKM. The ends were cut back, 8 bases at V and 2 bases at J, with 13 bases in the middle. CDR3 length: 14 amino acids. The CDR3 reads CASGRGSPYNEQFF. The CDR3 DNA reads TGTGCCAGCGGCCGGGGGAGCCCCTACAATGAGCAGTTCTTC.

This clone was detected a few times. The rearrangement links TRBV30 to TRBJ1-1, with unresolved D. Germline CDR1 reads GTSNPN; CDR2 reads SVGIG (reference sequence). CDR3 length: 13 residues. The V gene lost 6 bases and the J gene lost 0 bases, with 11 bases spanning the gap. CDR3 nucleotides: TGTGCCTGTCAGAGAGGGTTGAACACTGAAGCTTTCTTT. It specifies CACQRGLNTEAFF.

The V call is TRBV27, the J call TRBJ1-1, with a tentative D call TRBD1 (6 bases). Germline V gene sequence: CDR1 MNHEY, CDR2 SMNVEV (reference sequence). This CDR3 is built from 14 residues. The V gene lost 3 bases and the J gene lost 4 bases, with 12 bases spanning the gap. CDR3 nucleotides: TGTGCCAGCAGTTTTCTTCAGGGGATCACTGAAGCTTTCTTT. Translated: CASSFLQGITEAFF.

The CDR3 region is CASSSLGTGNQPQHF. DNA of the CDR3: TGTGCCAGCAGTAGTCTCGGGACAGGGAATCAGCCCCAGCATTTT. This chain connects TRBV28 to TRBJ1-5; TRBD1 matches at 9 bases. The CDR3 consists of 15 residues. V trimming: 5 bases; J trimming: 4 bases; junction bases outside the gene matches: 6. Germline loops: CDR1 MDHEN, CDR2 SYDVKM. Full variable domain (outside the CDR3, taken from reference TRBV28 and TRBJ1-5): DVKVTQSSRYLVKRTGEKVFLECVQDMDHENMFWYRQDPGLGLRLIYFSYDVKMKEKGDIPEGYSVSREKKERFSLILESASTNQTSMYLCASSSLGTGNQPQHFGDGTRLSIL.

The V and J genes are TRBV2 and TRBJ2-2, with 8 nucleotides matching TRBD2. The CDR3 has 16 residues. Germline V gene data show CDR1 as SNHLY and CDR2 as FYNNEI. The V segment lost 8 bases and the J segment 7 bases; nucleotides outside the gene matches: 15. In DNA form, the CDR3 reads TGTGCCAGCGGTAAAGAGGTAGCGGGGTCCTTCGGGGAGCTGTTTTTT. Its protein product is CASGKEVAGSFGELFF.

The CDR3 is CASSEPDRVREQYF. Written as DNA, the CDR3 is TGCGCCAGCAGCGAGCCGGACAGGGTACGAGAGCAGTACTTC. The J gene is TRBJ2-7, the V gene TRBV4-1; the match to TRBD1 covers 8 bases. CDR3 size: 14 residues. Germline assignment: CDR1 MGHRA and CDR2 YSYEKL. The V gene end was trimmed by 5 bases and the J gene end by 7 bases; junction bases not matched to a gene: 10.

The CDR3 DNA sequence: TGTGCCAGCAGCTTCATGACGGGGTCCTACGAGCAGTACTTC. Translating gives CASSFMTGSYEQYF. The chain combines TRBV7-9 with TRBJ2-7, with TRBD2 as a possible D gene (5 bases). V was cut by 3 bases and J by 1 base, with 10 bases left in between. Germline loops: CDR1 SEHNR, CDR2 FQNEAQ (reference sequence). This CDR3 has 14 residues.

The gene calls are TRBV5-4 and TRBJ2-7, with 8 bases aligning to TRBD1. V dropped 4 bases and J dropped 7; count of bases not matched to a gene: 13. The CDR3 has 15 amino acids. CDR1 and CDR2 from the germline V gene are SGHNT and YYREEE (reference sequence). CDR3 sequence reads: CASSTGQGQGREQYF. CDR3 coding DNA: TGTGCCAGCAGCACCGGACAGGGCCAGGGAAGAGAGCAGTACTTC.

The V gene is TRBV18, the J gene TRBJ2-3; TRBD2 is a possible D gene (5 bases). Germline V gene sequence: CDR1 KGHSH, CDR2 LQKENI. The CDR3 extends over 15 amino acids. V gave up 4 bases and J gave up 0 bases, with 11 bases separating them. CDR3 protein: CASSLSGISTDTQYF. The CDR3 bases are TGTGCCAGCTCACTAAGCGGAATTAGCACAGATACGCAGTATTTT.

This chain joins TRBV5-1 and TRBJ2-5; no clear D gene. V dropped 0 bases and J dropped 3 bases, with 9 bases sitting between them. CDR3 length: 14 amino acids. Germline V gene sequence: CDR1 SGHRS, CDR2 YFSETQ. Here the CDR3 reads CASSLDTLKETQYF. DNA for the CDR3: TGCGCCAGCAGCTTGGACACGTTAAAAGAGACCCAGTACTTC. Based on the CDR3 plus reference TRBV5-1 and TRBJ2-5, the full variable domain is KAGVTQTPRYLIKTRGQQVTLSCSPISGHRSVSWYQQTPGQGLQFLFEYFSETQRNKGNFPGRFSGRQFSNSRSEMNVSTLELGDSALYLCASSLDTLKETQYFGPGTRLLVL.

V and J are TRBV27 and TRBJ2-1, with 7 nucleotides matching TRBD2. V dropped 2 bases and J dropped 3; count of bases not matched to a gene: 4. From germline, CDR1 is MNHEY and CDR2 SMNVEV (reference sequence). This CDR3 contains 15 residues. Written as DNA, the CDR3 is TGTGCCAGCAGTTTAAGGCGGGAGAGCTACAATGAGCAGTTCTTC. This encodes CASSLRRESYNEQFF.

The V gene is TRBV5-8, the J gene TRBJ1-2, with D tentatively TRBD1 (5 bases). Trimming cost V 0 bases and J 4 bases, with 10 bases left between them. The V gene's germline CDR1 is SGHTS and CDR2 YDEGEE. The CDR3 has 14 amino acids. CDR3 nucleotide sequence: TGTGCCAGCAGCTTGGGCGGGACCCCCTATGGCTACACCTTC. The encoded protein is CASSLGGTPYGYTF.

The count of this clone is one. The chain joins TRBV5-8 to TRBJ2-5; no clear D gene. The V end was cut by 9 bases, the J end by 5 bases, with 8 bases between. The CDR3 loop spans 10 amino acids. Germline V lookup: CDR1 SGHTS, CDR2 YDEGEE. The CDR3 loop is CATSRETQYF. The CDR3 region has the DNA TGTGCCACCTCTAGGGAGACCCAGTACTTC.

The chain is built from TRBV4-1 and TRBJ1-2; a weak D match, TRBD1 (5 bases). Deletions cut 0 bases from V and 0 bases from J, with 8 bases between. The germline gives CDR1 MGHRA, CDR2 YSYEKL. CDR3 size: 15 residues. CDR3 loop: CASSQEPGTNYGYTF. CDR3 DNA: TGCGCCAGCAGCCAAGAACCAGGGACTAACTATGGCTACACCTTC.

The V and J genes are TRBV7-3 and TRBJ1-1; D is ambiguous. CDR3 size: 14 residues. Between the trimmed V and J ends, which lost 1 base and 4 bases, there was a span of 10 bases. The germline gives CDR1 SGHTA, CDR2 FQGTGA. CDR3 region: CASSLMLASTEAFF. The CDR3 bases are TGTGCCAGCAGCTTAATGCTGGCAAGCACTGAAGCTTTCTTT. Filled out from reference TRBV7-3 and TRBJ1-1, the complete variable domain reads GAGVSQTPSNKVTEKGKYVELRCDPISGHTALYWYRQSLGQGPEFLIYFQGTGAADDSGLPNDRFFAVRPEGSVSTLKIQRTERGDSAVYLCASSLMLASTEAFFGQGTRLTVV.

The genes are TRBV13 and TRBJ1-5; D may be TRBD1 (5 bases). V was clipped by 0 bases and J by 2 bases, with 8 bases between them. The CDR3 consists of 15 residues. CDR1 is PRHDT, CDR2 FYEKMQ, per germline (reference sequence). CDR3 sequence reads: CASSLGAGRNQPQHF. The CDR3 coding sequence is TGTGCCAGCAGCTTAGGTGCGGGGCGCAATCAGCCCCAGCATTTT.

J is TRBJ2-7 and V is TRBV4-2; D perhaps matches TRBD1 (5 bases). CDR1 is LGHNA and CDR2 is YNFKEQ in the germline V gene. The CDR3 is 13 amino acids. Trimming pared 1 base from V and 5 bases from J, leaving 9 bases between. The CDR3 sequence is CASSQGAGHEQYF. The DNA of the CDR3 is TGTGCCAGCAGCCAAGGGGCAGGGCACGAGCAGTACTTC.